Reported below is one TCR beta chain. Resolution of symptoms, clearance, or two negative PCRs was present in recovered Cohort 3 donors. The protocol was immunoSEQ multiplex PCR, while the TCRdb copy is restricted to in-frame clones and leaves out a portion. There are under 200,000 clones in the sample; 89% occur only once, and roughly 0.82% lies in the top ten. The V and J ends lost 4 bases and 7 bases, in that order; junction bases with no gene match: 8. The V gene's germline CDR1 is MNHNY and CDR2 SVGAGI (reference sequence). CDR3 length: 15 amino acids. This entry comes from a study of blood T cell repertoires in COVID-19. Background on the study: COVID-19 samples, acute and convalescent, were from the United States, Italy and Spain.

The rearrangement links TRBV6-6 to TRBJ1-4; 8 bases are shared with TRBD1. The sequencing input was PBMCs or T cells enriched from blood (not recorded which). The receptor's source is a woman between 18 and 29 years old who had recovered from COVID-19. CDR3 coding DNA: TGTGCCAGCAGTTCCCTTGGACAGGGAGGTGAAAAACTGTTTTTT. This encodes CASSSLGQGGEKLFF.